This T cell receptor beta chain was sequenced in a study of T cell repertoires in cytomegalovirus infection. Study as a whole: CMV infection together with matching HLA type was indicated by public TCR beta signatures. Study results and limitations: Predominance within the ex vivo response was attributable to HLA-C-restricted CMV-specific TCR beta clonotypes.

Concerning this clonotype: Its target is unknown.

TCRdb passed the reads through MiXCR, listing each CDR3 protein once. The sample lists some 150,000 distinct CDR3 sequences, over 30% seen once, with about 52% in the top ten. The receptor comes from a human donor in good health (CMV status not recorded). Some clones in this sample may be carry-over from other donors' samples. The starting material was CD8+ T cells from cultured PBMCs, obtained from culture after CMV antigen stimulation.

The CDR3 here is CASSSGQGKQETQYF. The CDR3 bases are TGTGCCAGCAGCTCGGGACAGGGTAAACAAGAGACCCAGTACTTC. The rearrangement joins TRBV7-3 to TRBJ2-5; 9 bases agree with TRBD1. Germline assignment: CDR1 SGHTA and CDR2 FQGTGA. The CDR3 is 15 amino acids. The J segment lost 2 bases and the V segment lost 4 bases, leaving 5 bases of the junction unmatched.